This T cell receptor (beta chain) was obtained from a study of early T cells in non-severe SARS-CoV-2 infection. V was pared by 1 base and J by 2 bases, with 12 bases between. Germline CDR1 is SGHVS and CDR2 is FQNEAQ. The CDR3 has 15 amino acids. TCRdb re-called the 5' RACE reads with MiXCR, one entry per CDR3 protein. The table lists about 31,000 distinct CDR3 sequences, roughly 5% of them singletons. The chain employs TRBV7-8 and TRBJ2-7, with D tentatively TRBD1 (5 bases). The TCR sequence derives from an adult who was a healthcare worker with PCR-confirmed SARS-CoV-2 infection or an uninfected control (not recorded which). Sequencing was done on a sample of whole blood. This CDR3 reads CASSLVQDPPYEQYF. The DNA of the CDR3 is TGTGCCAGCAGCTTAGTACAGGACCCCCCCTACGAGCAGTACTTC.